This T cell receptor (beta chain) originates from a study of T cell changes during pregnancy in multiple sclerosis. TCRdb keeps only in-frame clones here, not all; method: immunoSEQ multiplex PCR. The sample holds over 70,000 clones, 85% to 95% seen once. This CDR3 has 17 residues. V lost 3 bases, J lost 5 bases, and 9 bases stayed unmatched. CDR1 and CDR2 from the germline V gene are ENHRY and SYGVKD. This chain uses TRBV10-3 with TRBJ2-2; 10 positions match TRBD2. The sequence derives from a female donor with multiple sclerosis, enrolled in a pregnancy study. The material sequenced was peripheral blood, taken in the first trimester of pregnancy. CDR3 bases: TGTGCCATCAGTGAACCTACTAGCGGGGTAATTACCGGGGAGCTGTTTTTT. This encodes CAISEPTSGVITGELFF.